Sequencing of this TCR beta chain was carried out in a study of CD8+ T cells in alopecia areata. Study-level information: At a dose of 5 to 10 mg twice daily, oral tofacitinib was given to treated patients.

Stated treatment: oral pan-JAK inhibitor, 5-10 mg twice daily. Sequencing relied on a cDNA template that was reverse transcribed from extracted RNA. Here immunoSEQ multiplex PCR was the method, and the copy in TCRdb shows in-frame clones only, minus some. The sample has fewer than 250,000 clones; less than 45% are singletons. Regarding this clone: Its antigen is still unknown.

Findings and caveats of the study: Sharing of TCRs across patients appeared less clear than in mice, possibly for HLA-related reasons.

Specimen: CD4+ T cells sorted from blood, collected at approximately week 37, from a patient treated with tofacitinib. This TCR derives from a human donor with alopecia areata.

This CDR3 reads CATSRSTGTDTQYF. DNA for the CDR3: TGTGCCACCAGCAGATCGACAGGGACAGATACGCAGTATTTT. The J gene is TRBJ2-3, the V gene TRBV15; TRBD1 matches 7 bases. CDR3 length: 14 amino acids. V shed 2 bases and J 3 bases; nucleotides not matched to a gene: 2. CDR1 is LNHNV and CDR2 is YYDKDF in the germline V gene (reference sequence).